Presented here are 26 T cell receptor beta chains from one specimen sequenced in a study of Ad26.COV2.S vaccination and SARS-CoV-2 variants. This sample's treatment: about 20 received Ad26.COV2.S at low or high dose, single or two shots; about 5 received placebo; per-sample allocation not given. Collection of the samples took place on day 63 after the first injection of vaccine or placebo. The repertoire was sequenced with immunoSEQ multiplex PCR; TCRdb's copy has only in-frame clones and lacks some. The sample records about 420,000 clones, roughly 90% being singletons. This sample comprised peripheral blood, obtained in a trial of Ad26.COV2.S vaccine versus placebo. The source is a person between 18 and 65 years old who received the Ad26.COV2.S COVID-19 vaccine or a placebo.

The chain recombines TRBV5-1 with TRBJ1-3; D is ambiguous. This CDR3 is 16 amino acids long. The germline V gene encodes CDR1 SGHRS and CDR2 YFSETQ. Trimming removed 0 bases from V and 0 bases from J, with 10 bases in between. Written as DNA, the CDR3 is TGCGCCAGCAGCTTGGTCGGCGGGGACTCTGGAAACACCATATATTTT. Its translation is CASSLVGGDSGNTIYF.

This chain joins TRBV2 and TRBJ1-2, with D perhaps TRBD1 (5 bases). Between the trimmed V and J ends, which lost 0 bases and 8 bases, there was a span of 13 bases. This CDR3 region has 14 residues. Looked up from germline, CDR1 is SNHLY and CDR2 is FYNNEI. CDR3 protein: CASSEARAGQGYTF. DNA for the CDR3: TGTGCCAGCAGTGAAGCAAGAGCAGGGCAAGGCTACACCTTC.

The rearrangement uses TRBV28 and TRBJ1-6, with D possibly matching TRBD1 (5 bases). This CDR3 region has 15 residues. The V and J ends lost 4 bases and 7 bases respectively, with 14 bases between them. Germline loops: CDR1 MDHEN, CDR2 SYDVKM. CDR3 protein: CASSSVRGENSPLHF. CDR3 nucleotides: TGTGCCAGCAGTTCCGTTCGAGGGGAGAATTCACCCCTCCACTTT.

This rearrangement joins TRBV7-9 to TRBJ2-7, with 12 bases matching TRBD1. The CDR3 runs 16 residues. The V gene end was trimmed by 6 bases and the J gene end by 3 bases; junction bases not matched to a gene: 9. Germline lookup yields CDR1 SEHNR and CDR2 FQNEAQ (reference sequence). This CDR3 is CASRPPGQGAIYEQYF. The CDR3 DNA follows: TGTGCCAGCAGGCCGCCGGGACAGGGGGCGATCTACGAGCAGTACTTC.

The CDR3 here is CAWSVFRDRGNTIYF. The DNA of the CDR3 is TGTGCCTGGAGTGTATTTAGGGACCGCGGAAACACCATATATTTT. This chain links TRBV30 with TRBJ1-3; tentatively, D is TRBD1 (5 bases). Trimming took off 0 bases at V and 4 bases at J, with 13 bases between the two ends. This CDR3 is 15 amino acids long. Germline V lookup: CDR1 GTSNPN, CDR2 SVGIG (reference sequence).

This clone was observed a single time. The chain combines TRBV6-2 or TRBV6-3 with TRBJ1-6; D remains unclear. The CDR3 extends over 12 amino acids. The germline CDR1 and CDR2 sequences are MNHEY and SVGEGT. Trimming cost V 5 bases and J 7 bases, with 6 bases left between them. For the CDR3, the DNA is TGTGCCAGCAGTAACTGGAATTCACCCCTCCACTTT. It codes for CASSNWNSPLHF.

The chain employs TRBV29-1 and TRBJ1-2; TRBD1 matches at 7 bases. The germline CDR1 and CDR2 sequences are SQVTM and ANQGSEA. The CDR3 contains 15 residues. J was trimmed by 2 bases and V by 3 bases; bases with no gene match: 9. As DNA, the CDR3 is TGCAGCGTTGACGAGGGAGTCAGGGGGAACTATGGCTACACCTTC. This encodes CSVDEGVRGNYGYTF.

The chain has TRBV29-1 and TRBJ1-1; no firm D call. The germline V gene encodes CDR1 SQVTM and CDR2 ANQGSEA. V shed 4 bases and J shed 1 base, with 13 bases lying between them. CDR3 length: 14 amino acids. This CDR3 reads CSVGFGVWNTEAFF. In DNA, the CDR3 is TGCAGCGTTGGTTTCGGGGTCTGGAACACTGAAGCTTTCTTT.

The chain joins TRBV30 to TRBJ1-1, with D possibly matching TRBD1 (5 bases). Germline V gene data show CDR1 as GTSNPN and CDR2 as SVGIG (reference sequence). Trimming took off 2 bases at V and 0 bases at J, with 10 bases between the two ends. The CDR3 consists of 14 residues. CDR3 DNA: TGTGCCTGGAGTCGGGGGAGCTTGAACACTGAAGCTTTCTTT. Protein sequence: CAWSRGSLNTEAFF. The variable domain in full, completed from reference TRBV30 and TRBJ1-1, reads SQTIHQWPATLVQPVGSPLSLECTVEGTSNPNLYWYRQAAGRGLQLLFYSVGIGQISSEVPQNLSASRPQDRQFILSSKKLLLSDSGFYLCAWSRGSLNTEAFFGQGTRLTVV.

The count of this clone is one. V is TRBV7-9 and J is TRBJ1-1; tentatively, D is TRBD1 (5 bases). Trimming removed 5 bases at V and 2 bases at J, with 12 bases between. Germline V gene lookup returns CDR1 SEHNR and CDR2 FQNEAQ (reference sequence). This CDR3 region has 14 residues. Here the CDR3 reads CASSLGTFNTEAFF. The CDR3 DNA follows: TGTGCCAGCAGCCTGGGGACGTTTAACACTGAAGCTTTCTTT.

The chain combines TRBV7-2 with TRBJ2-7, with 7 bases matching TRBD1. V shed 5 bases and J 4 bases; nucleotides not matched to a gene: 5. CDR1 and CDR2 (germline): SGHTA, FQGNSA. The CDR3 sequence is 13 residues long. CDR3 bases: TGTGCCAGCAGCACCGGACAGGAATACGAGCAGTACTTC. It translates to CASSTGQEYEQYF.

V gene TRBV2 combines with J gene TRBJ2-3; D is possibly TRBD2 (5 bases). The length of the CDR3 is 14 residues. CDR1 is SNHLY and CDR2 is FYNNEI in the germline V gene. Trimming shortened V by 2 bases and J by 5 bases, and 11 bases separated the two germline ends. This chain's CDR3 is CASSESSAGDTQYF. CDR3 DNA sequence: TGTGCCAGCAGTGAAAGTAGCGCGGGAGATACGCAGTATTTT.

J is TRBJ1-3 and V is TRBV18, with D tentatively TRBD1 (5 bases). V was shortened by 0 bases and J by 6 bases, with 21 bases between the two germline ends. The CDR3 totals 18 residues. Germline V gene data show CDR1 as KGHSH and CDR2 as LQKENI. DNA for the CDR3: TGTGCCAGCTCACCACCCCCGGGGACGGACTTTCTCCAAAACACCATATATTTT. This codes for CASSPPPGTDFLQNTIYF.

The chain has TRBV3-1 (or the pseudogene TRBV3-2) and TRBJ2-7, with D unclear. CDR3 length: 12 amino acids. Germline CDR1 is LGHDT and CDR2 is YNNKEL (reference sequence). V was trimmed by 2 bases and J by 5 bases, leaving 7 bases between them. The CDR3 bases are TGTGCCAGCAGCCAAATCTTCAACGAGCAGTACTTC. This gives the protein CASSQIFNEQYF.

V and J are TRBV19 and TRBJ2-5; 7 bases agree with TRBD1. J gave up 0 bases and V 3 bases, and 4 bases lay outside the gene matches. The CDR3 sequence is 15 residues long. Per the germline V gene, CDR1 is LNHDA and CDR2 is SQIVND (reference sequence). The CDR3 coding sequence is TGTGCCAGTAGTATCGGGGACAGAAACCAAGAGACCCAGTACTTC. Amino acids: CASSIGDRNQETQYF. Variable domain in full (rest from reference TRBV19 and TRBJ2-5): DGGITQSPKYLFRKEGQNVTLSCEQNLNHDAMYWYRQDPGQGLRLIYYSQIVNDFQKGDIAEGYSVSREKKESFPLTVTSAQKNPTAFYLCASSIGDRNQETQYFGPGTRLLVL.

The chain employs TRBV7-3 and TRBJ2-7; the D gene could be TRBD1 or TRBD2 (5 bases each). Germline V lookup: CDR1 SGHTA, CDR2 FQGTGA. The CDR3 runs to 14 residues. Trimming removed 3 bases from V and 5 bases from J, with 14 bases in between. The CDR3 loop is CASSFGGVSDEQYF. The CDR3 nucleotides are TGTGCCAGCAGCTTTGGGGGTGTTAGCGACGAGCAGTACTTC.

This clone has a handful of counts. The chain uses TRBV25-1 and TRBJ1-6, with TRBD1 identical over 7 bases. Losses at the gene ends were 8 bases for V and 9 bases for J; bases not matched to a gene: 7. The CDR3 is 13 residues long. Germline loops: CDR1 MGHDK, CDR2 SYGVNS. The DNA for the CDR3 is TGTGCCAGCCACCGGGACAGAGGTTCACCCCTCCACTTT. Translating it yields CASHRDRGSPLHF.

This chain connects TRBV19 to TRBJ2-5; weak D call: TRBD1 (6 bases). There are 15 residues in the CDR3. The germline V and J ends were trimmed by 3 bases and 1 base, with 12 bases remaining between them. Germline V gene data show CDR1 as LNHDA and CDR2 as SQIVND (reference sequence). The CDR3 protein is CASSIGPGAQETQYF. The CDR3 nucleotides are TGTGCCAGTAGTATTGGGCCAGGGGCCCAAGAGACCCAGTACTTC.

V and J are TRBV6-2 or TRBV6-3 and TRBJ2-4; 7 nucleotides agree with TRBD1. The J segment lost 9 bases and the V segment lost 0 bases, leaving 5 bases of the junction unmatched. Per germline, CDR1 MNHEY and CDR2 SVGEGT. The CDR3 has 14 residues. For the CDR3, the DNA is TGTGCCAGCAGTTACTCAAGGGGGCTCAGCATTCAGTACTTC. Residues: CASSYSRGLSIQYF.

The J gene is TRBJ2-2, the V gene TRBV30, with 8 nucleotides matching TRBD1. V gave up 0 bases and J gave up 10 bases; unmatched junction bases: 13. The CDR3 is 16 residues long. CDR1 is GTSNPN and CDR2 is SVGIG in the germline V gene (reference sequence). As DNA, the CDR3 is TGTGCCTGGAGTGTGGGTGGACAGGGACTCCGTGTGGAGCTGTTTTTT. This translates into CAWSVGGQGLRVELFF.

CDR3 amino acids: CASSRPGTGPYPLHF. DNA for the CDR3: TGTGCCAGCAGCCGTCCCGGGACAGGGCCCTACCCCCTCCACTTT. The rearrangement uses TRBV5-6 and TRBJ1-6, with 9 bases identical to TRBD1. The CDR3 length is 15 residues. Germline CDR1 SGHDT, CDR2 YYEEEE. The V segment lost 4 bases and the J segment 13 bases; nucleotides outside the gene matches: 12.

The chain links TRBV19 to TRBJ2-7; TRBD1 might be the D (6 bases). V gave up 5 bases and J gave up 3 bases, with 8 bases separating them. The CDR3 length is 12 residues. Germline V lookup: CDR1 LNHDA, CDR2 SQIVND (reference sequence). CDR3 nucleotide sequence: TGTGCCAGTAGTCCAGGGGTCTACGAGCAGTACTTC. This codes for CASSPGVYEQYF.

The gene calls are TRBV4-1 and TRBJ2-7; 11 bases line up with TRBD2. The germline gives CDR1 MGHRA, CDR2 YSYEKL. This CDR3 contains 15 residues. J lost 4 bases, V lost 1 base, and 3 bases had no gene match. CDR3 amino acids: CASSQGLAGRYEQYF. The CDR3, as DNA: TGCGCCAGCAGCCAAGGACTAGCGGGGCGTTACGAGCAGTACTTC.

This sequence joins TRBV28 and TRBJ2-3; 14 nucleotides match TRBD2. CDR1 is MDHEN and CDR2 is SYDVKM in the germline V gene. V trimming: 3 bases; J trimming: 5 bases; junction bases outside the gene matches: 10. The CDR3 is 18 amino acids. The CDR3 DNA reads TGTGCCAGCAGTTTCACGCGACTAGCGGGGGGGCCTAAAGATACGCAGTATTTT. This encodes CASSFTRLAGGPKDTQYF.

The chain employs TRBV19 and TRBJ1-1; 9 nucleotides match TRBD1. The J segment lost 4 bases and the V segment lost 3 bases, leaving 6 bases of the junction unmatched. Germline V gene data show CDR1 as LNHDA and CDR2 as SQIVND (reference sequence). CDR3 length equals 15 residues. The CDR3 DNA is TGTGCCAGTAGTATCAACAGGGGACAGGGCACTGAAGCTTTCTTT. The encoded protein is CASSINRGQGTEAFF.

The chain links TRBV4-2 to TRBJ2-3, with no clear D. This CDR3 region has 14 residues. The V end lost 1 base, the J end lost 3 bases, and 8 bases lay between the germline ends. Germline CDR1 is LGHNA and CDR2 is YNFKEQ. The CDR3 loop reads CASSQVARTDTQYF. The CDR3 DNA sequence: TGTGCCAGCAGCCAAGTCGCCCGGACAGATACGCAGTATTTT.